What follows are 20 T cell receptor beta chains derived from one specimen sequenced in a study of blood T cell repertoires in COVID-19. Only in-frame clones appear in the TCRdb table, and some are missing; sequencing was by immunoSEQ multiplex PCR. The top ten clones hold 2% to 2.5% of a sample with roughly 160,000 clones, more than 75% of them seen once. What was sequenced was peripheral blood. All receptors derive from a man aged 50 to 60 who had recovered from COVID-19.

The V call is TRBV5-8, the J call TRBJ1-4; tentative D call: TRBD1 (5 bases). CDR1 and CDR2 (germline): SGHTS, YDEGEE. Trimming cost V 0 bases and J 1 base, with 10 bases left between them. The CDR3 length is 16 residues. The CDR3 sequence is CASSLEARGTNEKLFF. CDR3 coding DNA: TGTGCCAGCAGCTTGGAAGCAAGGGGAACTAATGAAAAACTGTTTTTT.

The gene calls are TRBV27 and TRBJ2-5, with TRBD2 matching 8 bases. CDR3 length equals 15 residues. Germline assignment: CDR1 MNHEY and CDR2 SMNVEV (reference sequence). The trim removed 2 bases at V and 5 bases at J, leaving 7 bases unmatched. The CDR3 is CASSLRLARLETQYF. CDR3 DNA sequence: TGTGCCAGCAGTTTACGACTAGCGAGGTTGGAGACCCAGTACTTC.

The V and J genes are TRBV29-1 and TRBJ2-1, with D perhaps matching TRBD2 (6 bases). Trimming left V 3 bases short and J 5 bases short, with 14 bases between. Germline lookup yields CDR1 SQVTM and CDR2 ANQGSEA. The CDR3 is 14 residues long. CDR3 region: CSVDAGNEDNEQFF. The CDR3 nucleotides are TGCAGCGTTGACGCGGGGAATGAGGACAATGAGCAGTTCTTC.

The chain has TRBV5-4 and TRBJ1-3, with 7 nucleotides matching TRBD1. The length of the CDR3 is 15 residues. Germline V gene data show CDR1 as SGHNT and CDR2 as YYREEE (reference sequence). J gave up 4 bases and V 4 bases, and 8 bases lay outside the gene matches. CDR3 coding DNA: TGTGCCAGCAGCCCCAGGGGGTCCCTCGGAAACACCATATATTTT. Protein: CASSPRGSLGNTIYF. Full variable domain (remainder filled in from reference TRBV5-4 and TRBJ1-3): ETGVTQSPTHLIKTRGQQVTLRCSSQSGHNTVSWYQQALGQGPQFIFQYYREEENGRGNFPPRFSGLQFPNYSSELNVNALELDDSALYLCASSPRGSLGNTIYFGEGSWLTVV.

CDR3 loop: CASSVSGSQNTEAFF. For the CDR3, the DNA is TGTGCCAGCAGCGTATCGGGGTCCCAGAACACTGAAGCTTTCTTT. The chain carries TRBV9 and TRBJ1-1, with unresolved D. V was pared by 1 base and J by 1 base, with 11 bases between. The germline CDR1 and CDR2 sequences are SGDLS and YYNGEE. The CDR3 length is 15 residues.

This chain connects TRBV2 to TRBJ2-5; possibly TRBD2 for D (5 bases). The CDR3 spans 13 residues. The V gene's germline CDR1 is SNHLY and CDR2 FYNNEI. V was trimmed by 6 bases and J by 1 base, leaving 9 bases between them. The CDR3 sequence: CASSARGQETQYF. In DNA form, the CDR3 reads TGTGCCAGCAGCGCACGGGGCCAAGAGACCCAGTACTTC.

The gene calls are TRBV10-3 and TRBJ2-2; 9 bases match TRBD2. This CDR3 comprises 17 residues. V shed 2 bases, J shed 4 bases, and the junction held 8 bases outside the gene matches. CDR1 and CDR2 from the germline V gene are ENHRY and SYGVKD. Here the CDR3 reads CAISELLERGVTGELFF. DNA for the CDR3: TGTGCCATCAGTGAGCTATTGGAGCGGGGGGTCACCGGGGAGCTGTTTTTT.

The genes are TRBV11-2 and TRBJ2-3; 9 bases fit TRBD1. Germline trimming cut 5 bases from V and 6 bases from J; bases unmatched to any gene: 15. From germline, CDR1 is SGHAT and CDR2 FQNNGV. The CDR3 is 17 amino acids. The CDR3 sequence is CASSRLGTGTLLDTQYF. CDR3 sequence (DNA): TGTGCCAGCAGCCGCTTAGGGACAGGGACCCTCCTTGATACGCAGTATTTT.

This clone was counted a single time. For the CDR3, the DNA is TGTGCCACCAGCAGATCCGACTTCAACACCGGGGAGCTGTTTTTT. As protein: CATSRSDFNTGELFF. The chain carries TRBV15 and TRBJ2-2; D unclear. Germline values: CDR1 LNHNV, CDR2 YYDKDF (reference sequence). This CDR3 spans 15 amino acids. V was clipped by 2 bases and J by 2 bases, with 9 bases between them.

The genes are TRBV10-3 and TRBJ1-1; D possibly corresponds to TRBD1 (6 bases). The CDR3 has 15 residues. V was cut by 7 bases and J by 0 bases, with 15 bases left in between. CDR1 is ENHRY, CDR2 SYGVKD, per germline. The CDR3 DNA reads TGTGCCATCATGGCTCAGGGGCGGATGAACACTGAAGCTTTCTTT. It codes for CAIMAQGRMNTEAFF.

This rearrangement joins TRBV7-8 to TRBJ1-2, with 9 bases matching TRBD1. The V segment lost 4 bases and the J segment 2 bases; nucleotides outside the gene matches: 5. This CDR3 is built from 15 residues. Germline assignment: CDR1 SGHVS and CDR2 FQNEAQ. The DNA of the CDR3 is TGTGCCAGCAGCTCCCCCGGGACAGGGAACTATGGCTACACCTTC. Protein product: CASSSPGTGNYGYTF.

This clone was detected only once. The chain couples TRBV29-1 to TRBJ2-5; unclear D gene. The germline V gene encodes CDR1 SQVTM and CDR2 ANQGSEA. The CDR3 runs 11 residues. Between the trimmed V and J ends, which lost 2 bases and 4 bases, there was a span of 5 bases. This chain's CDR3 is CSVELRETQYF. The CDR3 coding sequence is TGCAGCGTTGAATTGCGAGAGACCCAGTACTTC.

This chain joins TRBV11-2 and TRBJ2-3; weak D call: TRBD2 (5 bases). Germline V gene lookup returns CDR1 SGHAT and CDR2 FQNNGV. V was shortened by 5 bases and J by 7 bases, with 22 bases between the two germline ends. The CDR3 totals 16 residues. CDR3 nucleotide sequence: TGTGCCAGCAGCCCGGACTCGGGATTTATGGGCTATACGCAGTATTTT. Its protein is CASSPDSGFMGYTQYF.

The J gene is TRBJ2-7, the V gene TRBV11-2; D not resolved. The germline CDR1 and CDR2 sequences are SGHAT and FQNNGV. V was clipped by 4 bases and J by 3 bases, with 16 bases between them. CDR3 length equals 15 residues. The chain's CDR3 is CASSSKRHDGYEQYF. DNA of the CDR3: TGTGCCAGCAGCTCGAAGAGACACGACGGCTACGAGCAGTACTTC.

This CDR3 is CASSFPGSTDTQYF. CDR3 sequence (DNA): TGTGCCAGCAGCTTCCCAGGTTCCACAGATACGCAGTATTTT. The rearrangement links TRBV5-8 to TRBJ2-3; D not certain. The ends were cut back, 2 bases at V and 2 bases at J, with 9 bases in the middle. The CDR3 loop spans 14 amino acids. The V gene's germline CDR1 is SGHTS and CDR2 YDEGEE.

The CDR3 coding sequence is TGTGCCAGCAGTAGACAGACCTACGAGCAGTACTTC. It yields the protein CASSRQTYEQYF. The chain uses TRBV5-8 and TRBJ2-7; D may be TRBD1 (5 bases). Looked up from germline, CDR1 is SGHTS and CDR2 is YDEGEE. V was pared by 5 bases and J by 2 bases, with 8 bases between. This CDR3 is 12 amino acids long.

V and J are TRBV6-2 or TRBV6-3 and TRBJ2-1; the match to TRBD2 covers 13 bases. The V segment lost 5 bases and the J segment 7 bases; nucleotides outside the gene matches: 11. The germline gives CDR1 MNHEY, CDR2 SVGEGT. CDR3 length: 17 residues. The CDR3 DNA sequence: TGTGCCAGCAGTACGACCAGGACTAGCGGGAGTTATAATGAGCAGTTCTTC. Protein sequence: CASSTTRTSGSYNEQFF.

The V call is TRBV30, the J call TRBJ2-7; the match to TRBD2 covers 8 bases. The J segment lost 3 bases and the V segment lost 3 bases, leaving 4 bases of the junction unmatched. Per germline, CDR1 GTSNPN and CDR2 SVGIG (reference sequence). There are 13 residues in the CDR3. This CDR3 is CAWSGGAVYEQYF. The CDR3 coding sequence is TGTGCCTGGAGCGGGGGGGCGGTCTACGAGCAGTACTTC.

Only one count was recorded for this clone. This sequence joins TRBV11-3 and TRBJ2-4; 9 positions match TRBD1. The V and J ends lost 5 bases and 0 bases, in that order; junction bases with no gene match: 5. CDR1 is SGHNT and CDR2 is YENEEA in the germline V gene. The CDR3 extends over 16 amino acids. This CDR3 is CASSPGQGIAKNIQYF. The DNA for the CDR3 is TGTGCCAGCAGCCCGGGACAGGGAATAGCCAAAAACATTCAGTACTTC.

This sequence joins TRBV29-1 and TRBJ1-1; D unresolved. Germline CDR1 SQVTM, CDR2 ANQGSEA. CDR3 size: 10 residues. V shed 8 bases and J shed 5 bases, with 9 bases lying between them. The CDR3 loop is CSSVQTEAFF. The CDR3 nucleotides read TGCAGCTCCGTGCAGACTGAAGCTTTCTTT.